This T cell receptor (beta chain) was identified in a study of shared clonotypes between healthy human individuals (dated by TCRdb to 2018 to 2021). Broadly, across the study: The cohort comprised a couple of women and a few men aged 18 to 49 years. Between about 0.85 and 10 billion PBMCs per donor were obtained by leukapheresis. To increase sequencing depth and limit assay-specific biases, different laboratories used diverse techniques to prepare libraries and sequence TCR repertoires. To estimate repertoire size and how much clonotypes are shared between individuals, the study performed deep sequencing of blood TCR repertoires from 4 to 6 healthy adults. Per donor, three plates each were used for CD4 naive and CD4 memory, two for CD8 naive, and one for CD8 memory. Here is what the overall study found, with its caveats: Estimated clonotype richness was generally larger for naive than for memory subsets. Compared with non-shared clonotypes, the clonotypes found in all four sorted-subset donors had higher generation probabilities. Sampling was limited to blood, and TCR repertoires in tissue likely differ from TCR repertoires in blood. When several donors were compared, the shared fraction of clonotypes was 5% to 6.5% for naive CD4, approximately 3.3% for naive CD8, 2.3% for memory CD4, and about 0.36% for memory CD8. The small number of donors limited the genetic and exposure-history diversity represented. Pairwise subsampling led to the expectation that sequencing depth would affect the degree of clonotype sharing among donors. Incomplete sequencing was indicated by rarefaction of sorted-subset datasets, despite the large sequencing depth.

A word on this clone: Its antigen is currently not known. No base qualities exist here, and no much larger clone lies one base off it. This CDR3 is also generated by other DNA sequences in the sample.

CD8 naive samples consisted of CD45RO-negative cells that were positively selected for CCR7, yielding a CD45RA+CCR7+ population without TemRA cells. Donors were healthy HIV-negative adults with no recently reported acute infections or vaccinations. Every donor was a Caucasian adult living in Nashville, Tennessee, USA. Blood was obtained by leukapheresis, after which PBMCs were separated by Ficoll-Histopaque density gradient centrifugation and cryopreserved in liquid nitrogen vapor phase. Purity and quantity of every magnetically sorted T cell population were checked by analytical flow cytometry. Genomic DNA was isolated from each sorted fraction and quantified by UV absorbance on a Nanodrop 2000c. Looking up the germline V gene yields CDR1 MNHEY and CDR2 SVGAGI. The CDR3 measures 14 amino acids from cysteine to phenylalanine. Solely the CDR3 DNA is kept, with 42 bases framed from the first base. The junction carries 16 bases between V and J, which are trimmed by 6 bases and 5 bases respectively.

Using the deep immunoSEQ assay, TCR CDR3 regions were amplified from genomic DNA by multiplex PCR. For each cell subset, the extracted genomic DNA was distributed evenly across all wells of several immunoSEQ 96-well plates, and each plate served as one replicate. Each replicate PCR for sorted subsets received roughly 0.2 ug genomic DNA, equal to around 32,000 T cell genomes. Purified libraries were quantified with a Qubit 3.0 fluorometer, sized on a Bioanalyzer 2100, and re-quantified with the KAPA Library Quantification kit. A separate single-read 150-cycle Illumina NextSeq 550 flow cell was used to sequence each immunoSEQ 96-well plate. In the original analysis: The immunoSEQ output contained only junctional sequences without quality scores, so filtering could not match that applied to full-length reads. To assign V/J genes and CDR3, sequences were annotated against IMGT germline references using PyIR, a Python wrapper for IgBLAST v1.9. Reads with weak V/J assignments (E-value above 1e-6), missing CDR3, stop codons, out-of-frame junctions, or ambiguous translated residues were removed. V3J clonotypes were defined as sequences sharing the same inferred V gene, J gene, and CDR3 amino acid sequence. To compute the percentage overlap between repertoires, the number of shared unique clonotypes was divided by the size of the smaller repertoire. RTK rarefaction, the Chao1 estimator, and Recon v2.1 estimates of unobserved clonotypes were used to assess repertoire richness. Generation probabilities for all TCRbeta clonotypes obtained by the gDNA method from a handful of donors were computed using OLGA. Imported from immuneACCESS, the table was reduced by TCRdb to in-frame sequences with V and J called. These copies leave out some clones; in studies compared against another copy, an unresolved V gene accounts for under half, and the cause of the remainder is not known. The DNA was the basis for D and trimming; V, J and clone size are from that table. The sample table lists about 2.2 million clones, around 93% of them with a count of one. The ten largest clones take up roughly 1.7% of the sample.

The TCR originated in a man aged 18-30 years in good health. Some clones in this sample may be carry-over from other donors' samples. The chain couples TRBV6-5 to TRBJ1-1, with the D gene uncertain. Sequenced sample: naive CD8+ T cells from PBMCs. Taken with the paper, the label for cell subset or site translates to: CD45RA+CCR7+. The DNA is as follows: TGTGCCAGCAGCTCCCTCAGTCGAAGAACTGAAGCTTTCTTT. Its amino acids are CASSSLSRRTEAFF.